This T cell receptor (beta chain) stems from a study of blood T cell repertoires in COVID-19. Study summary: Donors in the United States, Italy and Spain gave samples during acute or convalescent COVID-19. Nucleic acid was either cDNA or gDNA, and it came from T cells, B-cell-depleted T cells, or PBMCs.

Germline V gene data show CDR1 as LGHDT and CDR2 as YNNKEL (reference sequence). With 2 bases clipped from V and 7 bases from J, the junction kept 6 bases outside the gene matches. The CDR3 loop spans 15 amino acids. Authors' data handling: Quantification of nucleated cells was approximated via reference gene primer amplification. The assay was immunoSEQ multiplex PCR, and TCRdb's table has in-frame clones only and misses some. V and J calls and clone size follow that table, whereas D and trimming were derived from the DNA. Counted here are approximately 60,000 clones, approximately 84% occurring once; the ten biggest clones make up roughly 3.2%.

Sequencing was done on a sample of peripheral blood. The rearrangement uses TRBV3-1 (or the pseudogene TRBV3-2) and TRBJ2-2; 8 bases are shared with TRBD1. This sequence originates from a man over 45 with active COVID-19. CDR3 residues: CASSQRQGSVGELFF. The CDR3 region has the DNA TGTGCCAGCAGCCAAAGACAGGGGTCGGTCGGGGAGCTGTTTTTT.